This TCR beta chain was identified in a study of regulatory T cells in long-lasting Graves disease. This CDR3 has 14 residues. The V and J ends lost 4 bases and 6 bases, in that order; junction bases with no gene match: 8. Germline CDR1 reads DFQATT; CDR2 reads SNEGSKA (reference sequence). The TCR beta library used iRepertoire HTBI primers with Arm-PCR amplification of CDR3. MiXCR, applied by TCRdb to the multiplex PCR reads, yields one record per CDR3 protein. The sample contains hundreds of thousands of distinct CDR3 sequences, 21% of which appear only once. The sample's time point: persistent/refractory GD, antithyroid drugs over 5 years with positive TRAb. Making the TCR library involved RNA that had been extracted from PBMCs.

V gene TRBV20-1 combines with J gene TRBJ2-2; 7 nucleotides align to TRBD1. This TCR was recovered from a female donor with Graves disease. Here the sequenced sample was peripheral blood mononuclear cells (PBMCs), taken when the disease was refractory, from a patient treated with antithyroid drugs. The DNA for the CDR3 is TGCAGTGCTACCCCGGGACAGATATCCGGGGAGCTGTTTTTT. Protein product: CSATPGQISGELFF.